This paragraph reports one T cell receptor (beta chain). Authors' processing steps: Estimates of nucleated cell counts were drawn from the amplification of reference gene primers. Here immunoSEQ multiplex PCR was the method, and the copy in TCRdb shows in-frame clones only, minus some. That table gives V, J and clone size, and the DNA gave D and trimming. The sample includes about 74,000 clones, just over 85% of them seen just once. The junction had 10 bases not matched to a gene; V was cut back by 4 bases and J by 6 bases. Looked up from germline, CDR1 is SGHNT and CDR2 is YYREEE (reference sequence). This CDR3 region has 15 residues. This specimen belongs to a study of blood T cell repertoires in COVID-19. Across the whole study: Spain, Italy and the United States supplied samples that represented acute and convalescent COVID-19.

The sequenced material came from peripheral blood. The gene calls are TRBV5-4 and TRBJ2-1; 7 bases line up with TRBD1. The clonotype originates from a woman aged 80 or older with active or convalescent COVID-19. The CDR3 DNA reads TGTGCCAGCAGCCCGGGGTGGGGACAGTCCAATGAGCAGTTCTTC. Residues: CASSPGWGQSNEQFF.